This T cell receptor (beta chain) was identified in a study of T cells in Graves' hyperthyroidism and ophthalmopathy. Trimming took 3 bases from V and 8 from J, leaving 14 bases between them. The CDR3 is 14 amino acids. TCR beta CDR3 regions were amplified from RNA. Using the HTBI primer set, a first-round RT-PCR was run on the TCR CDR3. TCRdb passed the multiplex PCR reads through MiXCR, listing each CDR3 protein once. The sample consists of some 490,000 distinct CDR3 sequences, roughly 22% of them appearing once. The sequenced sample consisted of blood. This TCR came from a woman aged 70 to 79 with Graves' ophthalmopathy. The chain recombines TRBV12-3 or TRBV12-4 with TRBJ2-1, with a weak D call TRBD2 (5 bases). CDR3 coding DNA: TGTGCCAGCAGTTTCCGGGGAGAGGCCTATGAGCAGTTCTTC. It encodes CASSFRGEAYEQFF.